Listed below are T cell receptor beta chains from one sample, sequenced in a study of T cell clones after liver transplantation. TCRdb's copy holds only in-frame clones and misses some; the assay was immunoSEQ multiplex PCR. The sample includes 45,000 to 60,000 clones, 70% of them seen just once. This material consisted of CD4+ T cells from blood, taken at the roughly 15-month timepoint. Receptors were obtained from a human patient who received a liver transplant. Some T cells may have come from the graft donor. The CDR3 runs from the conserved cysteine through the conserved F or W. The order of the fields is clone size, V gene, D gene, J gene, CDR3 protein, CDR3 DNA. The D gene is left open where the match is weak. Clone size appears in some rows only: once, few, many, or a class for an expanded clone.

size: few
V: TRBV21-1
D: .
J: TRBJ1-1
CDR3: CASSKVGRGRSEAFF
DNA: TGTGCCAGCAGCAAAGTTGGCAGGGGGCGGTCTGAAGCTTTCTTT

size: medium-sized
V: TRBV14
D: TRBD2
J: TRBJ2-2
CDR3: CASSLAGGSTGELFF
DNA: TGTGCCAGCAGCCTAGCGGGAGGTTCCACCGGGGAGCTGTTTTTT

size: .
V: TRBV10-3
D: .
J: TRBJ2-5
CDR3: CAISEGRAVGEQYF
DNA: TGTGCCATCAGTGAGGGCAGGGCGGTGGGGGAGCAGTACTTC

size: .
V: TRBV27
D: .
J: TRBJ1-1
CDR3: CASSWGTSTEAFF
DNA: TGTGCCAGCAGTTGGGGGACAAGCACTGAAGCTTTCTTT

size: .
V: TRBV18
D: TRBD1
J: TRBJ1-3
CDR3: CASSPDTTGHPGNTIYF
DNA: TGTGCCAGCTCACCCGATACGACAGGGCACCCTGGAAACACCATATATTTT

size: .
V: TRBV15
D: TRBD1
J: TRBJ1-3
CDR3: CATSRDEGAGNTIYF
DNA: TGTGCCACCAGCAGAGATGAGGGGGCCGGAAACACCATATATTTT

size: few
V: TRBV29-1
D: .
J: TRBJ2-5
CDR3: CSVAKATRETQYF
DNA: TGCAGCGTTGCAAAGGCTACCAGAGAGACCCAGTACTTC

size: .
V: TRBV5-1
D: TRBD2
J: TRBJ2-3
CDR3: CASSLTGFGGGGALDTQYF
DNA: TGCGCCAGCAGCTTGACGGGTTTCGGCGGGGGAGGGGCATTAGATACGCAGTATTTT

size: .
V: TRBV5-4
D: .
J: TRBJ2-5
CDR3: CASSLDSQETQYF
DNA: TGTGCCAGCAGCTTGGACAGCCAAGAGACCCAGTACTTC

size: few
V: TRBV6-5
D: .
J: TRBJ1-3
CDR3: CASRGVENTIYF
DNA: TGTGCCAGCAGGGGTGTAGAGAACACCATATATTTT